This T cell receptor beta chain was observed in a study of OX40 agonist ivuxolimab in advanced cancers. For the study at large: Cancers in dose escalation were hepatocellular, melanoma, renal cell and head and neck. General study points: Researchers report that CD8+ T cells had, on average, more expanded clones than CD4+.

CDR3 length: 15 residues. The germline gives CDR1 MNHNS, CDR2 SASEGT. Trimming left V 1 base short and J 5 bases short, with 14 bases between. On this clone: Its antigen is as yet unknown.

This table comes from immunoSEQ multiplex PCR, and its TCRdb copy is limited to in-frame clones, with some not included. The sample lists around 45,000 clones, approximately 80% occurring once. This clonotype was sampled from an adult with an advanced solid tumor such as melanoma, head and neck, liver or kidney cancer. V is TRBV6-1 and J is TRBJ2-5; D uncertain. This specimen consisted of CD4+ or CD8+ T cells sorted from blood, obtained in a trial of the OX40 agonist ivuxolimab. The CDR3 spells CASSEVHPQWETQYF. The CDR3, as DNA: TGTGCCAGCAGTGAAGTTCACCCTCAGTGGGAGACCCAGTACTTC.